This T cell receptor (beta chain) was found in a study of blood T cells in healthy people across ages (dated by TCRdb to the mid-2010s). About the investigation overall: In model experiments, template switching captured about one uniquely barcoded TCR beta cDNA molecule for every two T cells. Age-related changes in TCR beta repertoire diversity were measured in the study by deep sequencing normalized with unique cDNA molecular identifiers. The donors were split into four age groups: young (average 16 years), middle-aged (39), aged (approximately 59) and long-lived (approximately 80). To avoid experimental bias, donors of different ages were distributed randomly across sequencing lanes. For two donors (one aged 18 to 30 and one aged 80 or older), the study analyzed two additional independent replicas of 1 million unique cDNA reads from the same blood draw.

Donors were 39 systemically healthy Caucasian individuals from Russia aged roughly 6 to 90 years. Each donor gave roughly 9 milliliters of peripheral blood, drawn into EDTA-treated Vacutainer tubes. PBMCs were isolated by Ficoll-Paque density-gradient centrifugation, with at least 7 million obtained per sample. Trizol reagent was used to extract total RNA from PBMCs, with at least 5 micrograms per sample. For every donor, flow cytometry on a PBMC aliquot measured the percentage of naive CD45RAhigh/CD27high T cells. With regard to this clonotype: Its binding antigen is unknown. Per-nucleotide qualities are absent, and no much larger clonotype sits a single base away.

The germline V gene (reference sequence) yields LGHDT for CDR1 and YNNKEL for CDR2. V sheds 4 bases and J sheds 1 base, leaving 14 bases between their ends. Including the terminal cysteine and phenylalanine, the CDR3 comprises 16 residues. Just CDR3 DNA is preserved here, 48 bases in frame from base 1. Libraries were constructed by 5' RACE. The sequencer was an Illumina HiSeq 2500. The second PCR ran for about 6 to 12 cycles and used a J-beta primer mix along with a sample-barcoded 5' primer. Each TCR beta cDNA molecule received a unique molecular identifier from a template-switch 5' adaptor carrying 12 random nucleotides. At least 2.5 million CDR3-containing paired-end reads were obtained from each sample. First-strand cDNA was synthesized from all RNA with the Mint cDNA synthesis kit, primed by a TRBC-specific oligonucleotide. After uracil-DNA glycosylase treatment, a first 18-cycle PCR used universal primers M1SS and BC2_uni_R on all cDNA. The paper's data handling went like this. For normalization, 1 million high-quality reads, each with a distinct molecular identifier, were randomly selected from each sample. Instead of being binned into consensus sequences, reads with shared molecular identifiers were discarded. MiTCR, with a Q25 quality threshold and the strictest error-elimination algorithm, was used for CDR3 identification, clonotype clustering and error correction. Lower-bound total TCR beta diversity was estimated with a nonparametric unseen species model using Euler transformation. Clones were called with MiXCR by TCRdb after fastp trimmed the public reads at Q25, and only in-frame beta chains were retained. Rows with a matching CDR3 protein are joined into one entry that keeps the most common DNA and genes. These V and J calls rely on TCRdb rather than the paper's analysis. For this sample there are about 1.4 million distinct CDR3 sequences; roughly 64% appear just once. Roughly 6.3% of the sample is held by the ten biggest clonotypes.

The full study reports these points: Because donor CMV infection status was unknown, age-related changes in expanded clonotypes were potentially confounded. Observed TCR beta diversity per million T cells fell roughly linearly with age, and a significant reduction was already apparent by age approximately 41. Estimates of total diversity based on one million sequenced T cells were regarded as lower bounds and as underestimates. There was a strong correlation between observed TCR beta diversity and the percentage of naive T cells measured by flow cytometry. Since profiling was done on bulk unsorted PBMCs, naive and antigen-experienced compartments could not be conclusively compared. Compared with the aged group, the long-lived group had more naive CD4+ T cells, fewer expanded clones and increased TCR diversity, suggesting age selection.

The chain is assembled from TRBV3-1 and TRBJ1-5, with TRBD1 perhaps the D gene, on 6 matching bases. The sample was blood. This clonotype was obtained from a man between 18 and 29 years old in good health. Here the CDR3 is given as CASSRGPLLSNQPQHF. The bases are TGTGCCAGCAGCCGGGGGCCGCTTTTAAGCAATCAGCCCCAGCATTTT. This CDR3, with the reference TRBV3-1 and TRBJ1-5 proteins standing in past its ends, gives the full variable domain DTAVSQTPKYLVTQMGNDKSIKCEQNLGHDTMYWYKQDSKKFLKIMFSYNNKELIINETVPNRFSPKSPDKAHLNLHINSLELGDSAVYFCASSRGPLLSNQPQHFGDGTRLSIL.